The rows below give T cell receptor beta chains drawn from one sample of a study of blood T cell repertoires in COVID-19. TCRdb's table, derived via immunoSEQ multiplex PCR, lists solely in-frame clones and lacks some. This table holds under 350,000 clones, roughly nine tenths found once. Sample: peripheral blood. These receptors all stem from a man aged 18 to 30 with active or convalescent COVID-19. Both conserved end residues are part of each CDR3.

j_gene: TRBJ2-5
v_gene: TRBV9
CDR3aa: CASSPRSGGSETQYF

j_gene: TRBJ2-7
v_gene: TRBV7-2
CDR3aa: CASSLTDSAYEQYF

j_gene: TRBJ1-1
v_gene: TRBV6-5
CDR3aa: CASATQGASQGEAFF

j_gene: TRBJ1-1
v_gene: TRBV6-2/TRBV6-3
CDR3aa: CASSYRQGNTEAFF

j_gene: TRBJ1-2
v_gene: TRBV9
CDR3aa: CASSDTGYGYTF

j_gene: TRBJ2-7
v_gene: TRBV10-2
CDR3aa: CASSESWSTEQYF

j_gene: TRBJ2-7
v_gene: TRBV28
CDR3aa: CASRPGGQPSPYEQYF

j_gene: TRBJ2-3
v_gene: TRBV7-6
CDR3aa: CASSLDLTGGTDTQYF

j_gene: TRBJ2-5
v_gene: TRBV19
CDR3aa: CASSRGLAETEETQYF

j_gene: TRBJ1-1
v_gene: TRBV7-2
CDR3aa: CASSFTPNTEAFF

j_gene: TRBJ2-7
v_gene: TRBV5-4
CDR3aa: CASSLSPSVSYEQYF

j_gene: TRBJ2-5
v_gene: TRBV30
CDR3aa: CAWTGGFGETQYF

j_gene: TRBJ2-1
v_gene: TRBV27
CDR3aa: CASTIAGGGYNEQFF

j_gene: TRBJ2-5
v_gene: TRBV11-1
CDR3aa: CASSLALSGSLRPQYF

j_gene: TRBJ1-5
v_gene: TRBV5-6
CDR3aa: CASSSGSGVSNQPQHF

j_gene: TRBJ2-2
v_gene: TRBV2
CDR3aa: CASSDGANTGELFF

j_gene: TRBJ2-1
v_gene: TRBV12-5
CDR3aa: CASGLVLSGRMDEQFF

j_gene: TRBJ1-3
v_gene: TRBV2
CDR3aa: CASSREGSQRNTIYF

j_gene: TRBJ1-1
v_gene: TRBV11-2
CDR3aa: CASSLDRVAEAFF

j_gene: TRBJ1-2
v_gene: TRBV6-6
CDR3aa: CASIDGDTAGLWTF

j_gene: TRBJ1-1
v_gene: TRBV2
CDR3aa: CASSHRVLNTEAFF

j_gene: TRBJ2-5
v_gene: TRBV24-1
CDR3aa: CATSDPSGKETQYF

j_gene: TRBJ2-1
v_gene: TRBV6-5
CDR3aa: CASSFTSEYFREFF

j_gene: TRBJ1-1
v_gene: TRBV7-9
CDR3aa: CASSLPGFTEAFF

j_gene: TRBJ1-2
v_gene: TRBV27
CDR3aa: CASSTIRRSLYYYTF

j_gene: TRBJ1-4
v_gene: TRBV2
CDR3aa: CASSRGATNEKLFF

j_gene: TRBJ1-3
v_gene: TRBV5-5
CDR3aa: CASSLYGNSGNTIYF

j_gene: TRBJ2-7
v_gene: TRBV19
CDR3aa: CAIRQGFSSYEQYF

j_gene: TRBJ1-6
v_gene: TRBV7-2
CDR3aa: CASSFPDSPLHF

j_gene: TRBJ1-5
v_gene: TRBV11-2
CDR3aa: CASSLGDRDHQPQHF

j_gene: TRBJ1-3
v_gene: TRBV28
CDR3aa: CATSRGISNTIYF

j_gene: TRBJ2-1
v_gene: TRBV6-5
CDR3aa: CASKDRDRTYNEQFF